This TCR beta chain was sequenced in a study of shared clonotypes between healthy human individuals. With 6 bases removed from V and 6 bases from J, the gap between germline ends came to 20 bases. CDR3 size: 16 residues. The germline gives CDR1 SNHLY, CDR2 FYNNEI. The table came from immunoSEQ multiplex PCR; TCRdb's copy has only in-frame clones and leaves some out. The sample holds about 330,000 clones; around 87% are singletons and the top ten take around 15%. This clone came up once. This TCR was sampled from a man aged 18 to 29 in good health. The rearrangement uses TRBV2 and TRBJ1-4; D gene unclear. Sequencing was performed on memory CD8+ T cells sorted from blood. The subset: CD45RO+ cells pooled with CCR7-negative TemRA cells. CDR3 residues: CASSAADPRFDEKLFF. The CDR3, as DNA: TGTGCCAGCAGCGCAGCGGACCCCCGATTTGATGAAAAACTGTTTTTT.